The T cell receptor (beta chain) under discussion was sequenced for a study of spatial heterogeneity in lung cancer. Broader study findings: Tracking of tumor mutation counts was seen in expanded intratumoral alpha and beta TCR counts.

The time point here: sample taken at primary tumor resection. As concerns this clonotype: What it binds is unknown. Germline is not matched at one junction end, which may reflect a read error. The library was designed around alpha chains, so this beta chain is a stray read whose abundance carries little weight.

In TCRdb, the 5' RACE reads were re-called with MiXCR into one record per CDR3 protein. The data contain about 6,800 distinct CDR3 sequences, approximately 15% of them seen just once; the ten biggest clones take up around 9.8%. The length of the CDR3 is 14 residues. The germline gives CDR1 SEHNR, CDR2 FQNEAQ (reference sequence). The source material was lung tumor tissue, sampled at surgery. The chain is built from TRBV7-9 and TRBJ2-2; D is possibly TRBD1 (6 bases). The origin of this receptor is a male donor with early-stage non-small cell lung cancer. Here the CDR3 DNA reads TGTGCCAGCAGCTTAGAACAGGGATCCGGGGAGTTGTTTTTT. Residues: CASSLEQGSGELFF.